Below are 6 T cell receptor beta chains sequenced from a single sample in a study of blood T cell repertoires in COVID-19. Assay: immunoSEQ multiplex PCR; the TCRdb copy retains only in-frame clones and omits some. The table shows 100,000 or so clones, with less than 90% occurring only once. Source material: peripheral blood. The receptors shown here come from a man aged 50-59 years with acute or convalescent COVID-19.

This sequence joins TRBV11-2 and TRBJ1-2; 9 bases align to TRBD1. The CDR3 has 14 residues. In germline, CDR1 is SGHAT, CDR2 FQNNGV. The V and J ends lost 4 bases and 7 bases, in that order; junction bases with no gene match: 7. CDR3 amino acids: CASSSQGAQGGYTF. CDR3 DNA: TGTGCCAGCAGCTCACAGGGGGCGCAGGGTGGCTACACCTTC.

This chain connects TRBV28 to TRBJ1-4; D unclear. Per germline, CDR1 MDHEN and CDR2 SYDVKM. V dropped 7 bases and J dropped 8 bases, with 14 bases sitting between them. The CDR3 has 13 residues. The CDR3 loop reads CASTTPAREKLFF. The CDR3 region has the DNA TGTGCCAGCACAACCCCAGCCAGGGAAAAACTGTTTTTT.

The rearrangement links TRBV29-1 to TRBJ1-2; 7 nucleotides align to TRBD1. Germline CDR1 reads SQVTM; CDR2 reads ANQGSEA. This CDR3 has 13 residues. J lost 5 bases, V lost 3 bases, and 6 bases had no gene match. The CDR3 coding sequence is TGCAGCGTTGACAAGGGGGACAGATATGGCTACACCTTC. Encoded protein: CSVDKGDRYGYTF.

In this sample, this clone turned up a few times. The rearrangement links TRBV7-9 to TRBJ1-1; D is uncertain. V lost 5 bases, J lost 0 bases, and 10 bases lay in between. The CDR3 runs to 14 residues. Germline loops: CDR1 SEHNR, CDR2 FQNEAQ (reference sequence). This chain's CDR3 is CASSDRELNTEAFF. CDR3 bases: TGTGCCAGCAGCGACCGGGAACTGAACACTGAAGCTTTCTTT.

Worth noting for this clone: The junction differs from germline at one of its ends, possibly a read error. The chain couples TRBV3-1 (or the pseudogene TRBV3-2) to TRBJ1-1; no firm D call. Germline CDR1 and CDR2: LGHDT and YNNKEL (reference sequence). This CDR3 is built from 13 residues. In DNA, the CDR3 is TGTGCCAGCAGCCAAGCGGGTTACACTGAAGCTTCCTTT. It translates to CASSQAGYTEASF.

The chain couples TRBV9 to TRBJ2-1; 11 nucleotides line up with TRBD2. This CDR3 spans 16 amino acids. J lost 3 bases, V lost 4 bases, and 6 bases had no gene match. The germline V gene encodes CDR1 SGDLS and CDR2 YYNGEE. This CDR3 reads CASSSQLAGDYNEQFF. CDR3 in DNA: TGTGCCAGCAGCTCCCAACTAGCGGGAGACTACAATGAGCAGTTCTTC.